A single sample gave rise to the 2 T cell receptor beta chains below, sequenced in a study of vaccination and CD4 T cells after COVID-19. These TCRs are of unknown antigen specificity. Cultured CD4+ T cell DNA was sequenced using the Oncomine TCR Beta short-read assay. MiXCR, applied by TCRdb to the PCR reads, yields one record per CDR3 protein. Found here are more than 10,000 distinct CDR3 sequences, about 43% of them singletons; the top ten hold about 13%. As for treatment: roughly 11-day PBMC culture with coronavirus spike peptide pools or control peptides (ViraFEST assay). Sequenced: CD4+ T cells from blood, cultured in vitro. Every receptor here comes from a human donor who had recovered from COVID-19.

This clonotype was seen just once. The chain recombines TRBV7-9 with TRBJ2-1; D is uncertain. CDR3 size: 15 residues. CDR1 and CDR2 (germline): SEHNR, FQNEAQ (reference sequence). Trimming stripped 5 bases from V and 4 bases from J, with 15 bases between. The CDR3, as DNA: TGTGCCAGCAGCCCTGGTAGACAAAGATACAATGAGCAGTTCTTC. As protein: CASSPGRQRYNEQFF.

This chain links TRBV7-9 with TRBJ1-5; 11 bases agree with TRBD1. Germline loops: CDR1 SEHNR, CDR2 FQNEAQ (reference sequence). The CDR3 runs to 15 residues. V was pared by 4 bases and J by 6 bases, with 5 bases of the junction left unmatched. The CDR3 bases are TGTGCCAGCAGCTCTCATGGGACAGGGGGTCAGCCCCAGCATTTT. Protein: CASSSHGTGGQPQHF.